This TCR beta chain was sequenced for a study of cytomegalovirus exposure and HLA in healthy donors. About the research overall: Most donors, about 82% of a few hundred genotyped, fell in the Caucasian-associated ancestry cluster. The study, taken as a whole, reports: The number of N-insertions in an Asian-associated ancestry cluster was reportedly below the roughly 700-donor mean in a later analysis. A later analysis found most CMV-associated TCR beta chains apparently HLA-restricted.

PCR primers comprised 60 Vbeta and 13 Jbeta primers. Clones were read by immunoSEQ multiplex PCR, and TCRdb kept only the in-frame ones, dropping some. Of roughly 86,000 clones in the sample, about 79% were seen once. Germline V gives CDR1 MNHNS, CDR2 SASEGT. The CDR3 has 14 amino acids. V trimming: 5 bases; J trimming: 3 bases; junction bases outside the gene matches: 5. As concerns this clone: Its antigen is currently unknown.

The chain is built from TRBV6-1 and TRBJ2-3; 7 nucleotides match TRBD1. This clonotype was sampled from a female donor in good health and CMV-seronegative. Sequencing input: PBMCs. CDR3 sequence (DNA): TGTGCCAGCAGTCCCCGACAGGGAACAGATACGCAGTATTTT. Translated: CASSPRQGTDTQYF.